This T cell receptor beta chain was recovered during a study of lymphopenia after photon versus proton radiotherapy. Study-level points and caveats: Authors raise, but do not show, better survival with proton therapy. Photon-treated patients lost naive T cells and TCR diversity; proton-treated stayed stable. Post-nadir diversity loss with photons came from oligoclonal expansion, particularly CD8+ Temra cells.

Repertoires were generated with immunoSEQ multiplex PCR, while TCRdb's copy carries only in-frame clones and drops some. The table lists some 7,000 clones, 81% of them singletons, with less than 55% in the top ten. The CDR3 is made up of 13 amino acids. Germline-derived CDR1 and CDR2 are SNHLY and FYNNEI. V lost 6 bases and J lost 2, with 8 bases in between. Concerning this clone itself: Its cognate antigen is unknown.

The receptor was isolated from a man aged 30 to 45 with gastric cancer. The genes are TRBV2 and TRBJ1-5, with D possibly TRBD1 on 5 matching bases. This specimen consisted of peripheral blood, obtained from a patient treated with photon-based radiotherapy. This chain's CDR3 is CASRLGGNQPQHF. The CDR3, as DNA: TGTGCCAGCAGGTTAGGGGGCAATCAGCCCCAGCATTTT. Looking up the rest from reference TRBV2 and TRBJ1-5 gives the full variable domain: EPEVTQTPSHQVTQMGQEVILRCVPISNHLYFYWYRQILGQKVEFLVSFYNNEISEKSEIFDDQFSVERPDGSNFTLKIRSTKLEDSAMYFCASRLGGNQPQHFGDGTRLSIL.